These 2 T cell receptor beta chains originate from one sample sequenced in a study of blood T cell repertoires in COVID-19. Clones were read by immunoSEQ multiplex PCR, and TCRdb kept only the in-frame ones, dropping some. The table includes a few hundred thousand clones, around 85% detected once. The sequenced material came from PBMCs or T cells enriched from blood (not recorded which). All receptors derive from a woman under 40 who had recovered from COVID-19.

Turning to this clone: Other DNA sequences within the sample encode an identical CDR3. The chain couples TRBV7-2 to TRBJ1-4; D gene ambiguous. V was trimmed by 3 bases and J by 8 bases, leaving 10 bases between them. Germline CDR1 and CDR2: SGHTA and FQGNSA. The CDR3 covers 13 residues. The chain's CDR3 is CASSLGRREKLFF. The CDR3 DNA reads TGTGCCAGCAGCTTGGGGAGAAGGGAAAAACTGTTTTTT.

On this clone itself: The sample contains more than one DNA sequence encoding this CDR3. The rearrangement uses TRBV24-1 and TRBJ2-7; D is possibly TRBD1 (6 bases). This CDR3 is built from 13 residues. From germline, CDR1 is KGHDR and CDR2 SFDVKD. The V end was cut by 0 bases, the J end by 4 bases, with 6 bases between. This chain's CDR3 is CATSDLQGYEQYF. The CDR3 DNA sequence: TGTGCCACCAGTGATTTGCAGGGGTACGAGCAGTACTTC.